This entry describes one TCR beta chain. Its antigen remains unidentified. Nothing much larger sits one base from this clone, and base qualities are not available. Each collaborating institution followed its own protocols to collect whole blood in K2EDTA tubes. For TCRbeta analysis, collaborators shipped samples in one of three forms: frozen whole blood, isolated PBMCs, or DNA extracted from either of those sample types. CDR1 and CDR2 were assigned from the germline V gene (reference sequence) as LGHDT and YNNKEL. The CDR3 sequence holds 17 residues, the cysteine and phenylalanine included. Kept here is only the CDR3 DNA, which spans 51 bases and is read in frame from base 1. Clipping removes 1 base from V and 7 bases from J, with 11 as the unmatched junction base count. This sample was included in a study of blood T cell repertoires in COVID-19 (dated by TCRdb to about 2020). Notes on the research overall: The collaborator samples originated in the United States, Italy and Spain and spanned the acute and convalescent phases of COVID-19. The prospective study material was composed of cDNA or gDNA derived from T cells, B-cell-depleted T cells, or PBMCs. Subjects who had been exposed to COVID-19, were actively infected with it, or had recovered from it provided the deeply sampled blood TCRbeta repertoires that made up the dataset. The repertoires were released in a freely available public database meant as a resource for research on the immune response to SARS-CoV-2. The samples were drawn from two sources: the first 160 participants of the ongoing ImmuneRACE study, and 1,000 to 1,500 subjects contributed by 6 global collaborators. Sample metadata almost always included a de-identified subject ID, COVID-19 status, age in years and sex. Where HLA class I and class II types were available, the types were taken from metadata supplied by the sample provider, not from assay-based typing.

The immunoSEQ Assay, a bias-controlled multiplex PCR, was used to amplify TCRbeta CDR3 regions from genomic DNA. Under the source paper's analysis protocol: Within the assay, amplification of reference gene primers was used to estimate how many nucleated cells each sample contained. To quantify the absolute abundance of each unique TCRbeta CDR3 rearrangement, sequence reads were collapsed and filtered. For each sample, productive Simpson clonality was calculated as the square root of Simpson's diversity index over productive rearrangements. As stored in TCRdb, this immuneACCESS dataset retains in-frame rearrangements with V and J assigned. A fraction of the clones does not appear; measured against another copy, unresolved V genes explain less than half of the discrepancy, and the remainder lacks a known reason. V, J and clone size derive from that table, while D and trimming were established from the DNA sequence. The sample includes 150,000 to 200,000 clones, with approximately 80% observed a single time. Approximately 1.4% of the sample is taken by the ten largest.

The paper's findings and limits, for the study overall: The amount of clinical and demographic metadata varied by source and participant and was provided uncurated.

This clonotype was sampled from a human donor in a cohort sampled during active COVID-19. The material sequenced was peripheral blood. The V and J genes are TRBV3-1 (or the pseudogene TRBV3-2) and TRBJ2-1, with 9 central nucleotides matching TRBD1. The CDR3 here reads CASSQANGTGYRNEQFF. The DNA sequence is TGTGCCAGCAGCCAAGCAAACGGGACAGGGTACAGAAATGAGCAGTTCTTC.